The 13 T cell receptor beta chains in this list originate from one sample, sequenced in a study of T cell responses to AZD1222 COVID-19 vaccine. Libraries were prepared by immunoSEQ multiplex PCR; TCRdb keeps only in-frame clonotypes and omits some of them. The sample shows approximately 150,000 clones, around 88% of them seen only once. The specimen comprised peripheral blood, sampled on day 0 of MenACWY control vaccination. These receptors all stem from an adult in good health.

This chain uses TRBV28 with TRBJ1-1; no definite D call. The CDR3 length is 13 residues. The ends were cut back, 3 bases at V and 0 bases at J, with 5 bases in the middle. Germline-derived CDR1 and CDR2 are MDHEN and SYDVKM. The CDR3 spells CASSFSLNTEAFF. The CDR3 DNA reads as TGTGCCAGCAGTTTTTCATTGAACACTGAAGCTTTCTTT.

The rearrangement links TRBV28 to TRBJ2-1, with D maybe TRBD1 (6 bases). V was shortened by 3 bases and J by 6 bases, with 15 bases between the two germline ends. The CDR3 is 15 amino acids. The germline CDR1 and CDR2 sequences are MDHEN and SYDVKM. CDR3 nucleotide sequence: TGTGCCAGCAGTTTCGGTACAGGGTCGATCAATGAGCAGTTCTTC. As protein: CASSFGTGSINEQFF.

The genes are TRBV29-1 and TRBJ1-3; a weak D match, TRBD1 (6 bases). This CDR3 has 14 residues. Trimming cost V 3 bases and J 4 bases, with 13 bases left between them. Per germline, CDR1 SQVTM and CDR2 ANQGSEA. In nucleotides, the CDR3 is TGCAGCGTTGATGCAGGGGTAGGCGGAAACACCATATATTTT. Translated, it gives CSVDAGVGGNTIYF. Full variable domain (outside the CDR3, taken from reference TRBV29-1 and TRBJ1-3): SAVISQKPSRDICQRGTSLTIQCQVDSQVTMMFWYRQQPGQSLTLIATANQGSEATYESGFVIDKFPISRPNLTFSTLTVSNMSPEDSSIYLCSVDAGVGGNTIYFGEGSWLTVV.

The CDR3 region is CASSPDRLANYGYTF. CDR3 nucleotide sequence: TGTGCCAGCAGTCCGGACAGGTTAGCTAACTATGGCTACACCTTC. V gene TRBV27 combines with J gene TRBJ1-2; TRBD1 agrees at 7 bases. Germline CDR1 reads MNHEY; CDR2 reads SMNVEV (reference sequence). The CDR3 has 15 amino acids. With V trimmed by 5 bases and J by 0 bases, 6 bases remained unmatched.

V gene TRBV19 combines with J gene TRBJ1-2; 10 bases match TRBD1. V dropped 9 bases and J dropped 4; count of bases not matched to a gene: 2. Looked up from germline, CDR1 is LNHDA and CDR2 is SQIVND (reference sequence). The CDR3 sequence is 12 residues long. The CDR3 loop reads CASGTGAYGYTF. DNA for the CDR3: TGTGCCAGCGGGACAGGGGCCTATGGCTACACCTTC.

The rearrangement links TRBV2 to TRBJ1-1; D gene uncertain. There are 15 residues in the CDR3. Per germline, CDR1 SNHLY and CDR2 FYNNEI. Deletions cut 5 bases from V and 1 base from J, with 14 bases between. The CDR3 DNA follows: TGTGCCAGCAGTTCCCGTCCTACAGCGAACACTGAAGCTTTCTTT. Encoded protein: CASSSRPTANTEAFF.

The chain combines TRBV4-1 with TRBJ1-2, with D possibly TRBD1 on 5 matching bases. The CDR3 runs to 15 residues. V was trimmed by 4 bases and J by 3 bases, leaving 15 bases between them. Germline V gene lookup returns CDR1 MGHRA and CDR2 YSYEKL. CDR3 coding DNA: TGCGCCAGCAGCCCGCGCGTCCAGACAGACTATGGCTACACCTTC. Translated, it gives CASSPRVQTDYGYTF.

The chain carries TRBV30 and TRBJ2-7, with TRBD1 matching over 7 bases. Germline V gene data show CDR1 as GTSNPN and CDR2 as SVGIG (reference sequence). V lost 5 bases and J lost 6; bases outside the gene matches: 4. CDR3 length equals 11 residues. The CDR3 reads CAWGPGGEQYF. DNA of the CDR3: TGTGCCTGGGGCCCAGGGGGCGAGCAGTACTTC.

This chain uses TRBV7-8 with TRBJ1-2, with a possible D match to TRBD1 (5 bases). The CDR3 totals 12 residues. The germline V gene encodes CDR1 SGHVS and CDR2 FQNEAQ. V lost 0 bases to trimming and J lost 8 bases, with 7 bases between them. The CDR3 is CASSLAGDGYTF. CDR3 nucleotides: TGTGCCAGCAGCTTAGCAGGGGACGGCTACACCTTC.

J is TRBJ1-1 and V is TRBV28; D is perhaps TRBD1 (5 bases). CDR1 MDHEN and CDR2 SYDVKM come from the germline V gene. V was cut by 8 bases and J by 7 bases, with 17 bases left in between. This CDR3 has 13 residues. Here the CDR3 DNA reads TGTGCCAGCTTTGGGGGGAATGGCTATGAAGCTTTCTTT. Protein: CASFGGNGYEAFF.

This clone was seen once. V gene TRBV28 combines with J gene TRBJ1-5, with 10 positions matching TRBD1. V was pared by 2 bases and J by 5 bases, with 6 bases of the junction left unmatched. The length of the CDR3 is 16 residues. Per germline, CDR1 MDHEN and CDR2 SYDVKM. CDR3 DNA sequence: TGTGCCAGCAGTTTAGTCGGACAGGGGGTCCATCAGCCCCAGCATTTT. Translating it yields CASSLVGQGVHQPQHF.

This chain joins TRBV7-9 and TRBJ2-3; D possibly corresponds to TRBD1 (6 bases). Trimming shortened V by 6 bases and J by 3 bases, and 13 bases separated the two germline ends. The germline V gene encodes CDR1 SEHNR and CDR2 FQNEAQ (reference sequence). There are 14 residues in the CDR3. CDR3 sequence reads: CASSYDRMTDTQYF. The CDR3 coding sequence is TGTGCCAGCAGTTACGACAGGATGACAGATACGCAGTATTTT.

The rearrangement uses TRBV3-1 (or the pseudogene TRBV3-2) and TRBJ2-2; D possibly uses TRBD1 or TRBD2 (5 bases each). The CDR3 length is 17 residues. Germline V gives CDR1 LGHDT, CDR2 YNNKEL (reference sequence). V was trimmed by 1 base and J by 0 bases, leaving 12 bases between them. The CDR3 nucleotides read TGTGCCAGCAGCCAAGCTTTTGGGGGAGCGAACACCGGGGAGCTGTTTTTT. Encoded protein: CASSQAFGGANTGELFF.